This T cell receptor beta chain was profiled in a study of cytomegalovirus exposure and HLA in healthy donors. After removal of 0 bases from V and 3 bases from J, the junction contained 11 bases not matched to a gene. The CDR3 is 19 residues long. CDR1 and CDR2 (germline): LGHNA, YSLEER. The table came from immunoSEQ multiplex PCR; TCRdb's copy has only in-frame clones and leaves some out. The sample holds roughly 170,000 clones, approximately 84% seen once. The sample consisted of PBMCs. The chain has TRBV4-3 and TRBJ2-3; TRBD2 aligns across 11 bases. The sequence derives from a woman aged 18-30 years in good health and CMV-seropositive. The CDR3 spells CASSQDDLVASGGTDTQYF. Here the CDR3 DNA reads TGCGCCAGCAGCCAAGATGATTTAGTGGCTAGCGGGGGGACAGATACGCAGTATTTT.